A single sample gave rise to the 15 T cell receptor beta chains below, sequenced in a study of identical twins. TCRdb reprocessed the 5' RACE reads via MiXCR and lists one record per CDR3 protein. The sample yields a few hundred thousand distinct CDR3 sequences, around 24% seen once. The same data also contributed to another study, on T cells expressing NK-cell markers.

The sequencing sample was made of CD4+ T cells sorted from blood. The receptor set was obtained from a woman in her late teens or twenties in good health.

This clonotype was seen more than once but under ten times. The gene calls are TRBV10-2 and TRBJ2-3, with 13 bases matching TRBD2. There are 16 residues in the CDR3. V lost 6 bases, J lost 5 bases, and 8 bases stayed unmatched. Germline V lookup: CDR1 WSHSY, CDR2 SAAADI. CDR3 protein: CASRYGLAGAKDTQYF. CDR3 DNA: TGCGCCAGCAGATACGGACTAGCGGGGGCTAAAGATACGCAGTATTTT.

The rearrangement uses TRBV9 and TRBJ2-1, with TRBD2 as a possible D gene (5 bases). The CDR3 length is 12 residues. V lost 0 bases and J lost 12, with 10 bases in between. Germline assignment: CDR1 SGDLS and CDR2 YYNGEE. DNA of the CDR3: TGTGCCAGCAGCGTAGTTGAGGGTGGGCAGTTCTTC. Translating gives CASSVVEGGQFF.

This clonotype has a handful of counts. The chain recombines TRBV10-3 with TRBJ2-2; 9 positions match TRBD2. The CDR3 covers 16 residues. Germline loops: CDR1 ENHRY, CDR2 SYGVKD. The V segment lost 3 bases and the J segment 6 bases; nucleotides outside the gene matches: 8. CDR3: CAISDSRGGAAGELFF. In nucleotides, the CDR3 is TGTGCCATCAGTGACTCACGCGGGGGGGCAGCCGGGGAGCTGTTTTTT.

CDR3 in DNA: TGTGCCAGCAGCCGGGGACAGGGTGGCTCCTACAATGAGCAGTTCTTC. It encodes CASSRGQGGSYNEQFF. The V gene is TRBV7-9, the J gene TRBJ2-1; 9 bases align to TRBD1. The CDR3 covers 16 residues. V dropped 5 bases and J dropped 0; count of bases not matched to a gene: 5. Germline CDR1 is SEHNR and CDR2 is FQNEAQ (reference sequence).

The chain uses TRBV28 and TRBJ2-5; 7 nucleotides agree with TRBD2. The CDR3 is 14 amino acids. With V trimmed by 6 bases and J by 5 bases, 9 bases remained unmatched. Germline CDR1 and CDR2: MDHEN and SYDVKM. CDR3 in amino acids: CASRTAGVGETQYF. The CDR3 bases are TGTGCCAGCAGAACCGCGGGAGTGGGGGAGACCCAGTACTTC.

Turning to this clonotype: No DNA is shown, since the ends of the CDR3 on it are uncertain; the CDR3 is the one TCRdb lists. The chain carries TRBV21-1 and TRBJ2-7; the D call in the table, TRBD1, was not verified against the DNA. TRBV21-1 is flagged as a pseudogene. The CDR3 length is 16 residues, termini included. CDR3: CASSAPWGQGSYEQYF.

This clonotype was recorded a few times. The gene calls are TRBV24-1 and TRBJ2-7; D unresolved. This CDR3 comprises 14 residues. Trimming took 2 bases from V and 4 from J, leaving 11 bases between them. CDR1 and CDR2 (germline): KGHDR, SFDVKD. The CDR3 here is CATSDSAQLYEQYF. Written as DNA, the CDR3 is TGTGCCACCAGTGATTCGGCCCAGCTATACGAGCAGTACTTC.

There are a few counts of this clonotype. This rearrangement joins TRBV9 to TRBJ2-3; D perhaps matches TRBD1 (5 bases). Looked up from germline, CDR1 is SGDLS and CDR2 is YYNGEE. Trimming cost V 6 bases and J 5 bases, with 16 bases left between them. This CDR3 contains 14 residues. This CDR3 reads CASTLSQGGDTQYF. The CDR3 nucleotides are TGTGCCAGCACCCTGTCGCAGGGCGGAGATACGCAGTATTTT. The full variable domain, rest sourced from reference TRBV9 and TRBJ2-3, is DSGVTQTPKHLITATGQRVTLRCSPRSGDLSVYWYQQSLDQGLQFLIQYYNGEERAKGNILERFSAQQFPDLHSELNLSSLELGDSALYFCASTLSQGGDTQYFGPGTRLTVL.

This clonotype was detected once. This chain joins TRBV11-2 and TRBJ1-2; tentative D call: TRBD1 (5 bases). Germline CDR1 SGHAT, CDR2 FQNNGV. V was trimmed by 0 bases and J by 8 bases, leaving 7 bases between them. This CDR3 spans 12 amino acids. DNA for the CDR3: TGTGCCAGCAGCTTAGAGACAGCGGGCTACACCTTC. Its translation: CASSLETAGYTF. The full variable domain, rest sourced from reference TRBV11-2 and TRBJ1-2, is EAGVAQSPRYKIIEKRQSVAFWCNPISGHATLYWYQQILGQGPKLLIQFQNNGVVDDSQLPKDRFSAERLKGVDSTLKIQPAKLEDSAVYLCASSLETAGYTFGSGTRLTVV.

V and J are TRBV10-2 and TRBJ2-2; 12 bases are a match to TRBD2. In germline, CDR1 is WSHSY, CDR2 SAAADI. Trimming at V came to 6 bases and at J to 5 bases, leaving 13 bases not matched to a gene. This CDR3 is built from 18 residues. The DNA for the CDR3 is TGCGCCAGCAGAACCCCCGCTAGCGGGAGGGCCGAAACCGGGGAGCTGTTTTTT. Its translation is CASRTPASGRAETGELFF.

The CDR3 DNA reads TGCGCCAGCAGCCGCAGACAGTTGTTCTCATCCTACGAGCAGTACTTC. As protein: CASSRRQLFSSYEQYF. J is TRBJ2-7 and V is TRBV23-1; TRBD1 is a possible D gene (5 bases). TRBV23-1 is an open reading frame whose function is uncertain. Between the trimmed V and J ends, which lost 6 bases and 1 base, there was a span of 19 bases. The CDR3 is 16 residues long.

The chain combines TRBV7-9 with TRBJ2-1, with 11 bases fitting TRBD2. V lost 1 base to trimming and J lost 4 bases; unmatched junction nucleotides: 6. Germline V gene data show CDR1 as SEHNR and CDR2 as FQNEAQ (reference sequence). This CDR3 contains 17 residues. CDR3 residues: CASSLGLAGLRYNEQFF. Here the CDR3 DNA reads TGTGCCAGCAGCTTAGGACTAGCGGGACTCCGATACAATGAGCAGTTCTTC.

The chain is built from TRBV9 and TRBJ2-5; D might be TRBD2 (6 bases). The length of the CDR3 is 16 residues. Germline-derived CDR1 and CDR2 are SGDLS and YYNGEE. Deletions cut 0 bases from V and 7 bases from J, with 19 bases between. The CDR3 region is CASSVEYGTDWATQYF. The CDR3 DNA reads TGTGCCAGCAGCGTAGAGTATGGGACTGATTGGGCGACCCAGTACTTC.

The rearrangement uses TRBV20-1 and TRBJ2-5; TRBD2 aligns across 10 bases. Germline loops: CDR1 DFQATT, CDR2 SNEGSKA (reference sequence). This CDR3 has 15 residues. V was pared by 4 bases and J by 4 bases, with 9 bases of the junction left unmatched. The CDR3 DNA is TGCAGTGCTATTTGGGGACTAGCGAGAGGAGAGACCCAGTACTTC. It specifies CSAIWGLARGETQYF.

The gene calls are TRBV5-1 and TRBJ2-4; 10 positions match TRBD1. This CDR3 is 21 amino acids long. CDR1 SGHRS and CDR2 YFSETQ come from the germline V gene. V lost 2 bases to trimming and J lost 0 bases; unmatched junction nucleotides: 17. CDR3 in amino acids: CASSLPTRDRGGDLAKNIQYF. The CDR3 DNA is TGCGCCAGCAGCTTACCAACTAGGGACAGGGGCGGAGATCTAGCCAAAAACATTCAGTACTTC.